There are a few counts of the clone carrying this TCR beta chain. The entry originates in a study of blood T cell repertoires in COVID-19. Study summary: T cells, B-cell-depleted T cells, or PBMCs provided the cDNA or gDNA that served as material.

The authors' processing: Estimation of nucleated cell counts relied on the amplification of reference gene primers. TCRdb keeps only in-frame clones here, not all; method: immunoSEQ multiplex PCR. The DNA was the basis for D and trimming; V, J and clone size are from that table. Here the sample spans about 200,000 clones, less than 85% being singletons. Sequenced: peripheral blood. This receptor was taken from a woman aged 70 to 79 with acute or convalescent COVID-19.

In DNA, the CDR3 is TGCGCCAGCAGCTCGCAGGGGGATGGCTACACCTTC. This gives the protein CASSSQGDGYTF. The gene calls are TRBV5-1 and TRBJ1-2; 7 positions agree with TRBD1. The CDR3 contains 12 residues. The V gene end was trimmed by 3 bases and the J gene end by 6 bases; junction bases not matched to a gene: 2. Germline CDR1 and CDR2: SGHRS and YFSETQ.